A selection of T cell receptor beta chains follows, all from one sample in a study of technical replicates of blood from a few donors. Only in-frame clones appear in the TCRdb table, and some are missing; sequencing was by immunoSEQ multiplex PCR. The sample consists of over 85,000 clones, around 94% of them appearing once. The specimen sequenced was T cells isolated from PBMCs. These receptor sequences come from a human donor in good health. CDR3s include the opening cysteine and the closing phenylalanine or tryptophan. The D gene is left open where the match is weak. Only part of the rows carry a size: once, few, many, or a class if the clone is expanded.

CDR3 protein,CDR3 DNA,CDR3 length,clone size,J gene,V gene,D gene
CASSSTGVRPFF,TGTGCCAGCAGTTCGACAGGGGTTCGGCCGTTCTTC,12,NA,TRBJ2-1,TRBV28,TRBD1
CASSQGSTDTQYF,TGCGCCAGCAGCCAGGGTAGCACAGATACGCAGTATTTT,13,NA,TRBJ2-3,TRBV10-1,NA
CASTAGGAFSGNTIYF,TGTGCCAGCACCGCGGGAGGGGCATTCTCTGGAAACACCATATATTTT,16,once,TRBJ1-3,TRBV5-8,NA
CASLLHSGITGELFF,TGTGCCAGTCTTCTACACTCAGGGATCACCGGGGAGCTGTTTTTT,15,NA,TRBJ2-2,TRBV19,NA
CSVEDRGTGTTYEQYF,TGCAGCGTTGAAGATCGGGGGACAGGGACCACCTACGAGCAGTACTTC,16,NA,TRBJ2-7,TRBV29-1,TRBD1
CATGPGARNEQYF,TGTGCCACCGGCCCAGGGGCTAGGAACGAGCAGTACTTC,13,NA,TRBJ2-7,TRBV10-3,NA
CASSWGLAGDSSYEQYF,TGTGCCAGCAGCTGGGGACTAGCGGGAGATTCGTCCTACGAGCAGTACTTC,17,NA,TRBJ2-7,TRBV5-4,TRBD2
CATAAEGWSSGRVYNEQFF,TGTGCCACAGCAGCGGAGGGTTGGTCTAGCGGGAGGGTGTACAATGAGCAGTTCTTC,19,NA,TRBJ2-1,TRBV6-4,TRBD2
CASGVTQVAGYTF,TGTGCCAGTGGAGTCACTCAGGTAGCGGGCTACACCTTC,13,NA,TRBJ1-2,TRBV19,NA
CASSEALGGVYEQYF,TGTGCCAGCAGTGAAGCGCTGGGAGGAGTCTACGAGCAGTACTTC,15,NA,TRBJ2-7,TRBV6-1,NA
CASSLRTKSDTQYF,TGCGCCAGCAGCCTCCGGACTAAGTCAGATACGCAGTATTTT,14,NA,TRBJ2-3,TRBV4-1,NA
CASSYGSSGEQFF,TGTGCCAGCAGTTACGGATCCTCGGGGGAGCAGTTCTTC,13,NA,TRBJ2-1,TRBV6-5,NA
CASRGGGVSPLHF,TGTGCCAGCAGGGGGGGAGGGGTTTCACCCCTCCACTTT,13,NA,TRBJ1-6,TRBV6-1,NA
CASNPGHQNTEAFF,TGTGCCAGCAACCCTGGACACCAGAACACTGAAGCTTTCTTT,14,NA,TRBJ1-1,TRBV7-2,NA
CASRPRTGVSYGYTF,TGTGCCAGCAGGCCCCGGACAGGGGTAAGCTATGGCTACACCTTC,15,NA,TRBJ1-2,TRBV13,TRBD1
CASSQPPGQRPSYEQYF,TGTGCCAGCAGCCAACCTCCGGGACAGAGGCCCTCCTACGAGCAGTACTTC,17,NA,TRBJ2-7,TRBV7-9,TRBD1
CASSQTYRGLLSTDTQYF,TGTGCCAGCAGCCAAACGTATAGGGGACTACTCAGCACAGATACGCAGTATTTT,18,NA,TRBJ2-3,TRBV11-3,TRBD2
CSVQRGGTGVETQYF,TGCAGCGTTCAGAGGGGGGGGACAGGCGTAGAGACCCAGTACTTC,15,once,TRBJ2-5,TRBV29-1,NA
CASGLTSESSYEQYF,TGTGCTAGTGGCCTAACTAGCGAGAGCTCCTACGAGCAGTACTTC,15,NA,TRBJ2-7,TRBV12-5,TRBD2
CASSQVITRTDYPNYGYTF,TGCGCCAGCAGCCAAGTCATCACCCGGACAGACTATCCTAACTATGGCTACACCTTC,19,NA,TRBJ1-2,TRBV4-1,NA
CASSVTSTNYEQYF,TGTGCCAGCAGCGTTACTAGTACCAACTACGAGCAGTACTTC,14,NA,TRBJ2-7,TRBV9,NA
CSVEDQTYEQYF,TGCAGCGTTGAAGATCAGACCTACGAGCAGTACTTC,12,NA,TRBJ2-7,TRBV29-1,NA
CASSQDSHGGETQYF,TGTGCCAGCAGCCAAGATAGCCACGGGGGAGAGACCCAGTACTTC,15,NA,TRBJ2-5,TRBV4-2,NA
CSVEDGTGGWPQHF,TGCAGCGTTGAAGATGGGACCGGAGGGTGGCCCCAGCATTTT,14,NA,TRBJ1-5,TRBV29-1,NA
CASNNRQGADEQYF,TGTGCCAGCAACAATAGACAGGGGGCAGATGAGCAGTACTTC,14,NA,TRBJ2-7,TRBV7-9,TRBD1
CASGRGPYEQYF,TGTGCCAGCGGACGGGGTCCGTACGAGCAGTACTTC,12,NA,TRBJ2-7,TRBV27,NA
CASSLRTIQAAPHYEQYF,TGTGCCAGCAGCCTCCGTACCATACAGGCAGCCCCGCACTACGAGCAGTACTTC,18,once,TRBJ2-7,TRBV7-8,NA
CASSSRTGNILDGYTF,TGCGCCAGCAGCTCCCGGACAGGGAACATTTTAGATGGCTACACCTTC,16,NA,TRBJ1-2,TRBV5-1,TRBD1
CASSPRGGTEAFF,TGCGCCAGCAGCCCGCGAGGGGGCACTGAAGCTTTCTTT,13,NA,TRBJ1-1,TRBV4-1,NA
CASSLGQGSFPRLNTEAFF,TGTGCCAGCAGCTTGGGACAGGGTTCATTCCCCCGCTTGAACACTGAAGCTTTCTTT,19,NA,TRBJ1-1,TRBV5-6,TRBD1
CASSLGASGHTQETQYF,TGTGCCAGCAGCTTAGGAGCGTCGGGACACACCCAAGAGACCCAGTACTTC,17,NA,TRBJ2-5,TRBV13,NA
CASSIPGTKKETQYF,TGTGCCAGTAGTATTCCCGGGACTAAGAAAGAGACCCAGTACTTC,15,NA,TRBJ2-5,TRBV19,TRBD2
CASSQTGRGTEAFF,TGCGCCAGCAGCCAAACGGGAAGGGGGACTGAAGCTTTCTTT,14,NA,TRBJ1-1,TRBV4-1,NA
CATLRGMNYEQYF,TGTGCCACCTTGCGCGGGATGAACTACGAGCAGTACTTC,13,NA,TRBJ2-7,TRBV6-1,NA
CASSLEAPSGNTIYF,TGTGCCAGCAGCTTAGAGGCACCCTCTGGAAACACCATATATTTT,15,NA,TRBJ1-3,TRBV11-2,NA
CASSLGLAGEQYF,TGTGCCAGCAGTTTGGGACTAGCTGGCGAGCAGTACTTC,13,NA,TRBJ2-7,TRBV27,TRBD2
CASRPGNTEAFF,TGTGCCAGCAGACCGGGGAACACTGAAGCTTTCTTT,12,NA,TRBJ1-1,TRBV28,NA
CASRSRDRGLSPGYGYTF,TGTGCCAGCAGATCCCGGGACAGGGGGCTAAGTCCGGGCTATGGCTACACCTTC,18,NA,TRBJ1-2,TRBV7-2,TRBD1
CASGHQPQHF,TGTGCCAGCGGGCACCAGCCCCAGCATTTT,10,NA,TRBJ1-5,TRBV6-5,NA
CASSLSMNRGRTGELFF,TGTGCCAGCAGCTTAAGCATGAACAGGGGTCGGACCGGGGAGCTGTTTTTT,17,NA,TRBJ2-2,TRBV7-8,TRBD1
CASAMKPRETQYF,TGTGCCAGCGCTATGAAACCGAGGGAGACCCAGTACTTC,13,NA,TRBJ2-5,TRBV6-1,NA
CASMAENIQYF,TGTGCCAGCATGGCAGAAAACATTCAGTACTTC,11,NA,TRBJ2-4,TRBV2,NA
CASSPTPTSGRYNEQFF,TGCGCCAGCAGCCCAACCCCAACTAGCGGGAGGTACAATGAGCAGTTCTTC,17,NA,TRBJ2-1,TRBV5-1,TRBD2
CASSRGDRDQPQHF,TGTGCCAGCAGTCGGGGTGACAGGGATCAGCCCCAGCATTTT,14,NA,TRBJ1-5,TRBV28,TRBD1
CASSHGVPGGNSPLHF,TGCGCCAGCAGCCATGGGGTCCCAGGGGGTAATTCACCCCTCCACTTT,16,NA,TRBJ1-6,TRBV4-1,TRBD1
CASLRRVDEKLFF,TGTGCCAGTCTCCGGCGGGTCGATGAAAAACTGTTTTTT,13,NA,TRBJ1-4,TRBV6-1,NA
CASSEARQVGSPLHF,TGTGCCAGCAGTGAAGCGCGTCAGGTCGGCTCACCCCTCCACTTT,15,NA,TRBJ1-6,TRBV6-1,NA
CASSIWASGGAGAETQYF,TGTGCCAGCAGCATCTGGGCTAGCGGGGGGGCCGGTGCTGAGACCCAGTACTTC,18,NA,TRBJ2-5,TRBV2,TRBD2
CASSFLLTKNTGELFF,TGTGCCAGCAGCTTTTTGTTGACTAAGAACACCGGGGAGCTGTTTTTT,16,NA,TRBJ2-2,TRBV7-2,NA
CASSLRGSNTDTQYF,TGCGCCAGCAGCTTGCGCGGTTCCAACACAGATACGCAGTATTTT,15,NA,TRBJ2-3,TRBV5-1,NA
CSVLGQEYEKLFF,TGCAGCGTTCTAGGACAGGAGTACGAAAAACTGTTTTTT,13,NA,TRBJ1-4,TRBV29-1,TRBD1
CASSLDRRWAAFF,TGTGCCAGCAGCTTAGACAGGAGGTGGGCGGCTTTCTTT,13,NA,TRBJ1-1,TRBV11-3,NA